This paragraph covers one T cell receptor beta chain sequence. These data originate in a study of blood T cell repertoires in COVID-19. Study summary: The samples span acute and convalescent COVID-19 from the United States, Italy and Spain. Sources were T cells, B-cell-depleted T cells, or PBMCs; the material itself was cDNA or gDNA.

In the source study's methods: Estimates of nucleated cell counts were drawn from the amplification of reference gene primers. Generated by immunoSEQ multiplex PCR, the TCRdb table keeps only in-frame clones and is missing some. V and J calls and clone size are as listed in that table; D and trimming were resolved from the DNA. The sample holds 250,000 to 300,000 clones; roughly 90% are singletons and the top ten take approximately 12%. Germline values: CDR1 SQVTM, CDR2 ANQGSEA. The length of the CDR3 is 16 residues. V dropped 1 base and J dropped 8; count of bases not matched to a gene: 12. This chain uses TRBV29-1 with TRBJ1-3; TRBD1 matches 9 bases. The clonotype comes from an older woman with acute or convalescent COVID-19. The sequenced material came from peripheral blood. CDR3 bases: TGCAGCGTTGAAGGAGGAAGGACAGGGGCCGAGGACACCATATATTTT. It is translated as CSVEGGRTGAEDTIYF.